The subject of this entry is one TCR beta chain. Its antigen remains unknown. Germline V gene sequence: CDR1 SEHNR, CDR2 FQNEAQ (reference sequence). The CDR3 is 14 residues long. V dropped 5 bases and J dropped 1; count of bases not matched to a gene: 3. Assay: immunoSEQ multiplex PCR; the TCRdb copy retains only in-frame clones and omits some. The repertoire includes under 250,000 clones, roughly 89% of them detected once, and roughly 2.5% sits in the top ten. The sample originates from a study of cytomegalovirus exposure and HLA in healthy donors. General study points: Reportedly, diagnosis of cytomegalovirus status by the classifier showed high specificity and sensitivity.

The chain has TRBV7-9 and TRBJ1-1, with TRBD1 matching over 8 bases. The sequenced sample consisted of PBMCs. This clonotype was sampled from a man aged 18-30 years in good health and CMV-seronegative. The chain's CDR3 is CASSRDRPNTEAFF. CDR3 in DNA: TGTGCCAGCAGCCGGGACAGGCCGAACACTGAAGCTTTCTTT.